This T cell receptor (beta chain) derives from a study of beta chain features in type 1 diabetes (dated 2018 in TCRdb). Regarding the study in general: Mean age, gender distribution, total cell number and subset yield did not differ between patients and healthy donors. A total of some 100,000,000 sorted cells were examined across all samples, and the number of cells per subset was strongly correlated with RNA yield. In the study, TCRB repertoires of sorted circulating CD4+ T cell subsets from recently diagnosed type 1 diabetes patients were compared with those of matched healthy donors. Whereas all 28 donors provided naive and central memory subsets, regulatory and stem cell-like memory subsets were isolated from just 8 patients and roughly 8 healthy donors. On the study overall, not on this receptor specifically: In all four CD4+ subsets, TCRB CDR3 length was moderately but significantly shorter in type 1 diabetes patients. Because small numbers of individuals were included in the HLA sub-analyses, any influence of HLA type on TCRB rearrangement was left unresolved. Sequencing cDNA rather than genomic DNA could over-represent highly expressing activated cells, although activation and CD3 levels did not differ between groups. Shorter templates might have been favored by PCR, but patient and control samples were amplified and corrected together, so both groups would have been affected equally by any skew. Naive, central memory and regulatory TCRB repertoires appeared to be more alike among patients than among healthy donors. At VDJ recombination sites, patients with type 1 diabetes made fewer insertions and deleted more nucleotides, a pattern implying thymic rearrangement abnormalities.

V has 5 bases trimmed and J has 11 bases trimmed; junction bases matching no gene number 13. From the germline V gene, CDR1 is SGHAT and CDR2 is FQNNGV. The CDR3 starts with the cysteine, ends with the phenylalanine, and has 15 residues. Just the 45-base CDR3 DNA is kept, in frame starting at base 1. A single peripheral blood draw of approximately 0.11 L on average was collected from each donor into heparinised tubes. A BD FACSAria II and a panel including CD45RO, CCR7, CD25, CD127, CD95 and CD27 were used to sort naive, central memory, regulatory and stem cell-like memory CD4+ T cells. A purity above 98% was achieved for all sorted populations. PBMCs were separated immediately by Lymphoprep density gradient centrifugation and were stained directly, without being cultured. Samples were stained and sorted in pairs, with one healthy donor and one patient per experiment, so that batch effects were minimized.

In regard to this clone: Its recognized antigen is unknown. The sample holds no much larger clone one base away, and base qualities are not on file.

The entire amount of isolated RNA was reverse transcribed using the High Capacity cDNA Reverse Transcription Kit, so the sequenced TCRB transcripts were expressed ones. Deep immunoSEQ sequencing was applied to naive, central memory and regulatory T cell samples, giving an average of roughly 3.5 million total reads per sample. After sorted cells were lysed in RLT buffer, RNA was extracted with DNase-treated RNeasy Micro or Mini kits, with the choice depending on cell number. Each cell subset was processed separately to prevent cross-contamination, with patient and healthy donor samples processed together. Using the immunoSEQ multiplex PCR, TCRB sequences were amplified from cDNA into 87-bp fragments spanning the CDR3 region. Amplicons were sequenced on the Illumina HiSeq platform. Processing in the source paper ran as follows. PCR bias was corrected computationally using synthetic template baselines, and reads within Hamming distance 2 were collapsed, with unmergeable singletons discarded. Reads were aligned to IMGT to assign V, D and J genes, CDR3 length, and insertions or deletions at six rearrangement sites. Within each subset, clonotype counts were normalized to the number of sorted cells before true diversity and Gini coefficients were calculated with the tcR R package. The overlap coefficient, calculated on TCRB nucleotide sequences, was used to measure repertoire sharing. In its TCRdb copy, this immuneACCESS table keeps in-frame sequences only and misses some clones. Where compared with another copy, unresolved V genes explain less than half of these, and the others have no known cause. V and J calls and clone size are given by that table; D and trimming were obtained from the DNA. Counted in this sample were 130,000 or so clones; approximately 10% of them appeared once. 0.75% of the sample is held by the ten biggest clonotypes.

The TCR was taken from a man between 25 and 39 years old with type 1 diabetes. The chain links TRBV11-2 with TRBJ2-1; 9 middle bases align to TRBD2. The sequenced sample was central memory CD4+ T cells from blood. The CDR3 protein sequence reads: CASSPLGAGGPKQFF. The DNA reads as follows: TGTGCCAGCAGCCCCCTCGGAGCGGGGGGCCCTAAGCAGTTCTTC.